The sequence of this T cell receptor (beta chain) was determined in a study of a mutant IDH1 vaccine in newly diagnosed glioma. In the study overall: Males made up roughly 62% and females approximately 40% of treated patients, whose mean age was around 40 years.

Time point of the sample: baseline, week 1 (first vaccination visit). Treatment given: pre-vaccination baseline after standard-of-care therapy. Clones were sequenced by immunoSEQ multiplex PCR, and TCRdb holds only the in-frame ones, with some missing. The sample carries over 30,000 clones, 80% recorded once. V lost 1 base and J lost 2, with 3 bases in between. This CDR3 spans 13 amino acids. CDR1 is SGHTA and CDR2 is FQGNSA in the germline V gene. Sequencing was performed on peripheral blood mononuclear cells (PBMCs), taken from a glioma patient treated with radiotherapy, temozolomide or both. The chain couples TRBV7-2 to TRBJ2-1; no reliable D call. The TCR originated in a man aged 45-60 years with glioma. Some clones in this sample may be carry-over from other donors' samples. The CDR3 sequence: CASSLGAYNEQFF. CDR3 nucleotides: TGTGCCAGCAGCTTAGGTGCCTACAATGAGCAGTTCTTC. Together with reference TRBV7-2 and TRBJ2-1, the CDR3 gives the full variable domain: GAGVSQSPSNKVTEKGKDVELRCDPISGHTALYWYRQSLGQGLEFLIYFQGNSAPDKSGLPSDRFSAERTGGSVSTLTIQRTQQEDSAVYLCASSLGAYNEQFFGPGTRLTVL.